This entry lists 28 T cell receptor beta chains sequenced from one sample in a study of cytomegalovirus exposure and HLA in healthy donors. With 60 Vbeta and 13 Jbeta primers, the PCR was carried out. Profiling relied on immunoSEQ multiplex PCR, and the TCRdb table lists in-frame clones only, not all of them. The sample has about 120,000 clones, around 63% seen once. Sequenced input: PBMCs. These TCRs come from a man aged 40-49 years in good health and CMV-seropositive.

The J gene is TRBJ2-7, the V gene TRBV6-5; 9 bases align to TRBD1. CDR1 is MNHEY and CDR2 is SVGAGI in the germline V gene. CDR3 length equals 15 residues. V was pared by 7 bases and J by 3 bases, with 10 bases of the junction left unmatched. The DNA of the CDR3 is TGTGCCAGCACCCTTGGACAGGGGAGGATCTACGAGCAGTACTTC. It translates to CASTLGQGRIYEQYF.

The chain recombines TRBV5-4 with TRBJ2-1; 7 nucleotides line up with TRBD2. The germline V gene has CDR1 SGHNT and CDR2 YYREEE (reference sequence). The CDR3 extends over 16 amino acids. The V gene end was trimmed by 0 bases and the J gene end by 4 bases; junction bases not matched to a gene: 7. CDR3: CASSLGRGLEYNEQFF. Written as DNA, the CDR3 is TGTGCCAGCAGCTTGGGGCGTGGACTAGAGTACAATGAGCAGTTCTTC.

This chain connects TRBV9 to TRBJ2-7, with 7 bases identical to TRBD2. CDR3 size: 13 residues. Germline-derived CDR1 and CDR2 are SGDLS and YYNGEE. The V gene end was trimmed by 1 base and the J gene end by 6 bases; junction bases not matched to a gene: 4. The CDR3: CASSVWERGEQYF. CDR3 bases: TGTGCCAGCAGCGTATGGGAGCGGGGCGAGCAGTACTTC.

The J gene is TRBJ1-4, the V gene TRBV18; TRBD1 might be the D (5 bases). Germline CDR1 is KGHSH and CDR2 is LQKENI. Trimming left V 3 bases short and J 7 bases short, with 9 bases between. The CDR3 is 13 residues long. The CDR3 protein is CASSPGLGEKLFF. The CDR3 nucleotides read TGTGCCAGCTCACCGGGGCTGGGTGAAAAACTGTTTTTT. Based on the CDR3 plus reference TRBV18 and TRBJ1-4, the full variable domain is NAGVMQNPRHLVRRRGQEARLRCSPMKGHSHVYWYRQLPEEGLKFMVYLQKENIIDESGMPKERFSAEFPKEGPSILRIQQVVRGDSAAYFCASSPGLGEKLFFGSGTQLSVL.

V and J are TRBV19 and TRBJ2-5; D gene ambiguous. CDR1 LNHDA and CDR2 SQIVND come from the germline V gene (reference sequence). The CDR3 totals 12 residues. Trimming took off 8 bases at V and 1 base at J, with 8 bases between the two ends. The CDR3 sequence: CASGATQETQYF. The CDR3 nucleotides read TGTGCCAGTGGAGCGACCCAAGAGACCCAGTACTTC.

This clone was observed a handful of times. This rearrangement joins TRBV7-3 to TRBJ1-3, with a tentative D call TRBD1 (6 bases). The CDR3 totals 16 residues. The V and J ends lost 1 base and 0 bases respectively, with 10 bases between them. Germline CDR1 SGHTA, CDR2 FQGTGA. CDR3 region: CASSLNQGSSGNTIYF. CDR3 bases: TGTGCCAGCAGCTTAAACCAGGGGAGCTCTGGAAACACCATATATTTT.

V and J are TRBV10-2 and TRBJ1-2; a possible D gene is TRBD1 (6 bases). There are 13 residues in the CDR3. Per the germline V gene, CDR1 is WSHSY and CDR2 is SAAADI. Trimming cost V 3 bases and J 3 bases, with 8 bases left between them. The DNA for the CDR3 is TGCGCCAGCAGTGACGGGACATACTATGGCTACACCTTC. Translation gives CASSDGTYYGYTF.

V gene TRBV5-1 combines with J gene TRBJ2-5; the D gene is possibly TRBD2 (6 bases). CDR3 size: 13 residues. The germline gives CDR1 SGHRS, CDR2 YFSETQ. Trimming pared 7 bases from V and 3 bases from J, leaving 13 bases between. CDR3 protein: CASGGDPKETQYF. The CDR3 coding sequence is TGCGCCAGCGGCGGGGATCCCAAAGAGACCCAGTACTTC.

The chain employs TRBV29-1 and TRBJ2-5; 7 bases match TRBD2. The J call is uncertain, as TRBJ2-7 better fits the DNA end. The CDR3 is made up of 13 amino acids. CDR1 and CDR2 (germline): SQVTM, ANQGSEA. CDR3 residues: CSVSTSVIGEQYF. In DNA form, the CDR3 reads TGCAGCGTTAGTACTAGCGTGATAGGCGAGCAGTACTTC.

This rearrangement joins TRBV5-1 to TRBJ1-1; possible D gene TRBD1, 6 bases. In germline, CDR1 is SGHRS, CDR2 YFSETQ. Between the trimmed V and J ends, which lost 7 bases and 4 bases, there was a span of 17 bases. CDR3 length: 14 amino acids. The CDR3 sequence is CASALSGGSTEAFF. Written as DNA, the CDR3 is TGCGCCAGCGCCCTCTCTGGGGGCAGCACTGAAGCTTTCTTT.

In its sample, this clone was seen a few times. The chain recombines TRBV6-6 with TRBJ1-5, with D possibly being TRBD1 (5 bases). V dropped 5 bases and J dropped 5 bases, with 13 bases sitting between them. This CDR3 is 14 amino acids long. Germline assignment: CDR1 MNHNY and CDR2 SVGAGI (reference sequence). The chain's CDR3 is CASSPSGGDQPQHF. The CDR3 bases are TGTGCCAGCAGTCCTTCCGGGGGTGATCAGCCCCAGCATTTT.

V is TRBV10-3 and J is TRBJ1-6; 9 positions agree with TRBD1. The CDR3 sequence is 15 residues long. Germline V gene data show CDR1 as ENHRY and CDR2 as SYGVKD. Germline trimming cut 3 bases from V and 10 bases from J; bases unmatched to any gene: 7. The CDR3 DNA follows: TGTGCCATCAGTGAATTGGGACAGGGAACCTCACCCCTCCACTTT. Its translation is CAISELGQGTSPLHF.

The chain joins TRBV27 to TRBJ2-7, with TRBD2 matching over 8 bases. The germline V gene encodes CDR1 MNHEY and CDR2 SMNVEV (reference sequence). The length of the CDR3 is 13 residues. Trimming at V came to 7 bases and at J to 3 bases, leaving 5 bases not matched to a gene. CDR3 bases: TGTGCCAGCAAACTAGCGGCCCACTACGAGCAGTACTTC. Translated: CASKLAAHYEQYF.

This clone was counted only a few times. The chain uses TRBV9 and TRBJ2-2; D perhaps matches TRBD2 (6 bases). The V and J ends lost 0 bases and 5 bases respectively, with 14 bases between them. The CDR3 length is 16 residues. CDR1 and CDR2 from the germline V gene are SGDLS and YYNGEE. As DNA, the CDR3 is TGTGCCAGCAGCGTAGCCGAGACTAGTTTTACCGGGGAGCTGTTTTTT. Residues: CASSVAETSFTGELFF.

V gene TRBV9 combines with J gene TRBJ1-3; D perhaps matches TRBD1 (6 bases). V dropped 0 bases and J dropped 0 bases, with 13 bases sitting between them. Germline V gene sequence: CDR1 SGDLS, CDR2 YYNGEE. The CDR3 loop spans 17 amino acids. This chain's CDR3 is CASSVAETGVSGNTIYF. DNA of the CDR3: TGTGCCAGCAGCGTAGCGGAGACAGGCGTCTCTGGAAACACCATATATTTT. The whole variable domain, remainder taken from reference TRBV9 and TRBJ1-3, is DSGVTQTPKHLITATGQRVTLRCSPRSGDLSVYWYQQSLDQGLQFLIQYYNGEERAKGNILERFSAQQFPDLHSELNLSSLELGDSALYFCASSVAETGVSGNTIYFGEGSWLTVV.

A single count supports this clone. The genes are TRBV11-2 and TRBJ2-7; TRBD2 aligns across 7 bases. The CDR3 consists of 16 residues. Trimming took 1 base from V and 0 from J; bases not matched to a gene: 6. Germline V gene data show CDR1 as SGHAT and CDR2 as FQNNGV. In DNA form, the CDR3 reads TGTGCCAGCAGCTTAGCTAGCGGCCTATACTCCTACGAGCAGTACTTC. Amino acid sequence: CASSLASGLYSYEQYF. The full variable domain, completed using reference TRBV11-2 and TRBJ2-7, is EAGVAQSPRYKIIEKRQSVAFWCNPISGHATLYWYQQILGQGPKLLIQFQNNGVVDDSQLPKDRFSAERLKGVDSTLKIQPAKLEDSAVYLCASSLASGLYSYEQYFGPGTRLTVT.

The chain joins TRBV7-6 to TRBJ2-1, with 11 bases matching TRBD2. This CDR3 contains 17 residues. The V segment lost 5 bases and the J segment 4 bases; nucleotides outside the gene matches: 10. Germline-derived CDR1 and CDR2 are SGHVS and FNYEAQ. The chain's CDR3 is CASSDGGGLAVYNEQFF. The CDR3 DNA reads as TGTGCCAGCAGCGACGGGGGGGGACTAGCGGTTTACAATGAGCAGTTCTTC.

This clone was counted between two and nine times. V usage is TRBV7-2 and J usage is TRBJ2-1; the match to TRBD1 covers 9 bases. The V gene's germline CDR1 is SGHTA and CDR2 FQGNSA. The CDR3 spans 14 residues. V lost 4 bases to trimming and J lost 6 bases; unmatched junction nucleotides: 4. CDR3 loop: CASSSGQGINEQFF. CDR3 in DNA: TGTGCCAGCAGCTCAGGACAGGGGATCAATGAGCAGTTCTTC.

The chain joins TRBV5-1 to TRBJ2-7; D ambiguous. The ends were cut back, 6 bases at V and 5 bases at J, with 9 bases in the middle. The germline V gene has CDR1 SGHRS and CDR2 YFSETQ. The CDR3 has 11 amino acids. The CDR3 spells CASKAYDEQYF. The CDR3 region has the DNA TGCGCCAGCAAAGCGTATGACGAGCAGTACTTC.

The chain uses TRBV25-1 and TRBJ2-7; maybe TRBD1 (7 bases). Trimming left V 2 bases short and J 5 bases short, with 13 bases between. CDR3 length equals 14 residues. Germline assignment: CDR1 MGHDK and CDR2 SYGVNS. This chain's CDR3 is CASSELQGRNEQYF. CDR3 nucleotide sequence: TGTGCCAGCAGTGAACTACAGGGGAGGAACGAGCAGTACTTC.

V is TRBV6-5 and J is TRBJ2-3; D remains unclear. Trimming took 8 bases from V and 1 from J, leaving 10 bases between them. Germline assignment: CDR1 MNHEY and CDR2 SVGAGI. CDR3 length equals 13 residues. CDR3: CASSAAGTDTQYF. CDR3 in DNA: TGTGCCAGCTCCGCGGCAGGCACAGATACGCAGTATTTT.

The rearrangement joins TRBV30 to TRBJ2-4; 12 bases are shared with TRBD1. The CDR3 extends over 15 amino acids. The junction had 3 bases not matched to a gene; V was cut back by 5 bases and J by 1 base. From germline, CDR1 is GTSNPN and CDR2 SVGIG (reference sequence). CDR3 DNA sequence: TGTGCCTGGGGGGGACAGGGGGCGGCCAAAAACATTCAGTACTTC. Residues: CAWGGQGAAKNIQYF.

The chain employs TRBV11-3 and TRBJ1-4, with 7 bases fitting TRBD1. The length of the CDR3 is 18 residues. CDR1 SGHNT and CDR2 YENEEA come from the germline V gene. J was trimmed by 0 bases and V by 1 base; bases with no gene match: 8. The CDR3 region is CASSLAGQNPSTNEKLFF. The CDR3 DNA sequence: TGTGCCAGCAGCTTAGCGGGACAGAATCCTTCAACTAATGAAAAACTGTTTTTT.

The rearrangement links TRBV27 to TRBJ2-1; tentative D call: TRBD1 (7 bases). The V gene's germline CDR1 is MNHEY and CDR2 SMNVEV (reference sequence). Trimming took 10 bases from V and 11 from J, leaving 18 bases between them. This CDR3 is 12 amino acids long. Here the CDR3 reads CATLQGGGKQFF. In DNA, the CDR3 is TGTGCCACTCTCCAAGGGGGCGGGAAGCAGTTCTTC.

This rearrangement joins TRBV6-5 to TRBJ2-7; possibly TRBD2 for D (6 bases). The germline V gene encodes CDR1 MNHEY and CDR2 SVGAGI. V gave up 2 bases and J gave up 6 bases, with 17 bases separating them. CDR3 length: 15 residues. CDR3 sequence (DNA): TGTGCCAGCAGTTACAGCGGGTCCGTAGGAAGCGAGCAGTACTTC. Translating it yields CASSYSGSVGSEQYF.

The rearrangement links TRBV5-4 to TRBJ2-7; 10 bases map to TRBD1. Losses at the gene ends were 4 bases for V and 5 bases for J; bases not matched to a gene: 9. This CDR3 has 15 amino acids. Germline assignment: CDR1 SGHNT and CDR2 YYREEE (reference sequence). The CDR3 spells CASSLGRDRGNEQYF. The CDR3, as DNA: TGTGCCAGCAGCCTTGGGAGGGACAGGGGCAACGAGCAGTACTTC.

This chain links TRBV5-1 with TRBJ2-5, with 10 bases fitting TRBD1. Germline CDR1 is SGHRS and CDR2 is YFSETQ. V lost 3 bases, J lost 5 bases, and 4 bases stayed unmatched. This CDR3 contains 14 residues. The CDR3 DNA is TGCGCCAGCAGCTCGACAGGGGGCCGGGAGACCCAGTACTTC. Encoded protein: CASSSTGGRETQYF.

The chain carries TRBV7-2 and TRBJ2-7; 11 positions agree with TRBD2. Germline CDR1 is SGHTA and CDR2 is FQGNSA. V shed 3 bases and J 0 bases; nucleotides not matched to a gene: 7. The CDR3 length is 17 residues. CDR3 bases: TGTGCCAGCAGCTTCAGGACTAGCGGGCAAAACTCCTACGAGCAGTACTTC. It yields the protein CASSFRTSGQNSYEQYF.